This T cell receptor (beta chain) was documented in a study of cytomegalovirus exposure and HLA in healthy donors (dated by TCRdb to 2016 to 2017). Concerning the study at large: In an earlier analysis of around 540 of the donors, roughly 300 Gb of sequence data and approximately 120 million unique TCR beta sequences from about 180 million T cells were reported. Roughly 300 gigabases of sequencing data and approximately 85 million unique TCR sequences were included in an early release covering over 600 HLA-typed donors. Among the roughly 400 genotyped donors, 75% to 90% belonged to the genetic ancestry cluster associated with self-reported Caucasian donors. The study aimed to test whether cataloging public T cell receptors could reveal signatures of past pathogen exposure. The T cell repertoires of under 750 subjects were profiled by immunosequencing and related to cytomegalovirus serostatus. In addition to the first cohort of 666 subjects, a separate validation cohort of 120 different subjects was used. To predict cytomegalovirus infection status, the study combined high-throughput TCR immunosequencing, statistical association of individual TCRs with disease status, and machine learning. A later analysis re-analyzed previously published TCR beta repertoires from hundreds of donors and added high-resolution HLA genotyping to study TCR occurrence patterns. The later analysis used no new phenotypic data to find candidate immune exposures, relying instead on TCR beta sequences and their occurrence across donors. An earlier analysis of several hundred of the donors applied high-throughput TCR beta sequencing to assess whether each TCR beta V gene segment acted as functional or pseudogenic. Donor age, sex, ethnicity and CMV serostatus were collected together with the repertoire data. A later genetic analysis took genome-wide SNP genotypes for 398 of the 666 donors and used that subset as a discovery cohort. All discovery cohort repertoires had been generated using a single sequencing platform. Both class I and class II loci were covered by HLA typing, at four-digit resolution. The number of donors typed differed by locus, with 629-630 for A, B, C, DRB1 and DQB1, approximately 500 for DQA1, 600 to 610 for DPA1, and 472 for DPB1. Roughly 5 DR-DQ haplotypes were treated as single units for association and clustering because of strong linkage in the cohort. Among some 410 genotyped donors of the cohort, an average of around 250,000 unique TCR beta nucleotide sequences was sequenced per donor, of which 15% to 20% were non-productive. Beyond this particular receptor, the publication reports: Correlated functional status among segregating V segments might reflect linkage disequilibrium, but an unknown experimental factor could not be ruled out. When HLA alleles, especially DR and DQ, strongly co-occurred, TCR associations were difficult to assign to individual alleles. In vitro tests confirmed that a few of the cytomegalovirus-associated TCR beta chains recognize cytomegalovirus antigens. A later analysis found that TCR association rates varied across HLA loci, with DRB1 alleles showing the most associated TCRs and HLA-C alleles the fewest. A later analysis found that most CMV-associated TCR beta chains appeared HLA-restricted, with HLA associations seemingly driven largely by CMV exposure. Presence/absence analyses assumed roughly uniform sequencing depth across donors, an assumption that may not hold. Compared with equally common non-associated chains, HLA-associated TCR beta chains in a later analysis were more clonally expanded and had lower generation probabilities. Because the 87-base-pair reads could not distinguish some IMGT-functional V segments, including TRBV6-2 and TRBV6-3, those segments were excluded. The authors suggested that the approach could potentially be extended to other disease states and immunological phenotypes. In a later analysis, several top co-occurrence clusters were reported to appear linked to parvovirus B19, influenza, CMV and Epstein-Barr virus. A cluster of highly shared sequence variants was judged likely to be a technical artifact of the sequencing pipeline. The cohort was sequenced for TCR beta chains only, and without alpha or paired-chain data the features that could be detected were limited. HLA typing was unavailable for some donors at each locus, so association tests used only the typed subset. A later genetic analysis associated a missense DCLRE1C variant with V-gene and J-gene trimming of TCR beta chains, and an independent cohort replicated the association. In both the original and validation cohorts, the classifier was reported to diagnose cytomegalovirus status with high specificity and sensitivity. Most TCR sequences were seen in very few donors, while some public TCRs were found in many individuals. In a later genetic analysis, fewer N-insertions in productive TCRs were reported among donors in an Asian-associated ancestry cluster than the roughly 710-donor mean. At a false discovery rate of 0.05, a later analysis linked under 20,000 TCR beta sequences to specific HLA alleles. Immune exposure information for the cohort was limited to CMV serostatus. Approximately 16 rarely observed V segments, including chromosome 9 orphons, were excluded from the earlier analysis of approximately 500 of the donors because counts were too low. Broadly in line with IMGT annotations, most TCR beta V segments showed up in productive rearrangements about 90% or about 30% of the time in an earlier analysis of several hundred of the donors. The study listed 164 TCR beta chains as associated with cytomegalovirus. A further reported finding was that TCR beta sequences accurately predicted the HLA-A and HLA-B alleles for most subjects in the first cohort.

Receptor amplification or capture employed the immunoSEQ multiplex PCR assay. A mixture of 60 forward primers for TCR Vbeta segments and 13 reverse primers for TCR Jbeta segments was used in the multiplex PCR. A multiplex PCR assay on genomic DNA amplified the CDR3 region of rearranged TCR beta genes. On the Illumina HiSeq System, the amplified TCR beta libraries were sequenced as 87-base-pair reads. In the paper's pipeline: In a later analysis, around 80 million unique TCR beta chains were counted across the 690 or so repertoires, and some 10 million of these chains were shared by at least two donors. To remove PCR and sequencing errors, raw reads were error-corrected and collapsed into unique sequences using a nearest-neighbor algorithm that merged closely related sequences. Alignment of CDR3 sequences to IMGT reference sequences was used to assign V, D and J gene segments. For a sequence to be retained, a match of at least six nucleotides was required to both a V gene segment and a J gene segment. A rearrangement was called productive if the CDR3 had no stop codons and remained in frame with V and J, and every other rearrangement was called non-productive. CDR3 was defined by IMGT convention, running from the second conserved V-encoded cysteine to the conserved J-encoded phenylalanine. The earlier analysis of more than 450 of the donors excluded sequences that lacked an unambiguous match to a single V gene segment. In an earlier analysis of around 590 of the donors, a V segment was called functional when productive rearrangements were above 56.7%, and segregating when the standard deviation between donors exceeded 5%. To diagnose cytomegalovirus status from the catalog of TCR beta chain sequences, a statistical classification framework was built. A later analysis assigned V and J genes by comparing TCR nucleotide sequences with IMGT/GENE-DB human TR gene sequences. The TCRdist pipeline was used in a later analysis to assign CDR3 sequences and most-parsimonious VDJ recombination scenarios. In a later analysis, every TCR beta chain was defined by the combination of its CDR3 amino acid sequence and its V-gene family, and reads without a unique V-gene family were dropped. To address suspected cross-contamination and a sequencing artifact, a later analysis removed a few hundred highly shared, low-generation-probability nucleotide sequences. In a later analysis, a clonal expansion index was calculated for each public chain from normalized within-repertoire ranks of inferred template counts. Generation probabilities in a later analysis came from a VDJ recombination model fitted to out-of-frame rearrangements, and those results were checked against IGoR. A later analysis scored TCR-TCR, TCR-HLA and TCR-CMV co-occurrence with hypergeometric tests, applying a repertoire-size bias correction to TCR pairs. A later analysis estimated false discovery rates by permuting HLA or CMV assignments 20 times. In a later analysis, co-occurring TCRs were grouped with DBSCAN, and TCRdist sequence similarity was added when clustering was performed within HLA-allele-positive subsets. For co-occurrence clustering, repertoires with fewer than 30,000 or more than 120,000 public chains were excluded, along with four to six repertoires with anomalous nucleotide sharing. The immuneACCESS repertoire file appears here via TCRdb, limited to in-frame rearrangements. These files lack a portion of the clones; in checked studies, under half of the deficit traces to unresolved V genes, and the cause of the others is not known. V and J calls and clone size are those listed in that table; D and trimming were worked out from the DNA. The sample table contains about 120,000 clones; only one count was recorded for 75% to 90% of them. 2.1% of the sample is held by the ten biggest clonotypes.

The sample holds a few counts of this clone. The antigen it recognizes is unknown. No much larger clonotype is one base removed from it; base qualities were not supplied. V is trimmed back by 8 bases and J by 4 bases, and the junction contains 13 bases that no gene match accounts for. The germline V gene (reference sequence) provides CDR1 MNHEY and CDR2 SMNVEV. Including cysteine and phenylalanine, the CDR3 has 16 amino acids. Only the CDR3 DNA stays, 48 bases, in frame from base 1. In total, 600 or so healthy bone marrow donors made up the cohort. At the time of sampling, all cohort members were nominally healthy, though unrecorded immune exposures were likely present. The donor was CMV seronegative and belonged to the group of approximately 320 seronegative cohort members. Each donor provided a peripheral blood sample, and peripheral blood mononuclear cells were used for TCR beta sequencing. The Qiagen DNeasy Blood Extraction Kit was used to extract genomic DNA from the blood cell samples.

The chain employs TRBV27 and TRBJ1-5; TRBD1 aligns with 8 central bases. The receptor comes from a man aged 25-45 years in good health and CMV-seronegative. The sequenced sample was PBMCs. The DNA sequence reads TGTGCCAGCGAAGGGACAGGAGGAACCTCAAATCAGCCCCAGCATTTT. This encodes CASEGTGGTSNQPQHF.